The subject of this entry is one T cell receptor beta chain. Its specificity is not known. Scientists isolated CD4+ T cells after a roughly nine-day culture period ended. Vaccinees lacked prior SARS-CoV-2 infection and tested negative for nucleocapsid antibodies. This sample was included in a study of vaccination effects on CD4 cells after COVID-19. Study-wide context: Pools of viral peptides were used by the ViraFEST assay to expand antigen-specific CD4+ T cells ahead of sequencing. Participants each got two BNT162b2 or mRNA-1273 vaccine doses.

Deletions cut 1 base from V and 5 bases from J, with 8 bases between. The CDR3 contains 13 residues. Germline lookup yields CDR1 LGHDT and CDR2 YNNKEL (reference sequence). Measured with immunoSEQ multiplex PCR; TCRdb has only the in-frame clones, and not every one. The table has about 25,000 clones, about 73% seen once. The chain is built from TRBV3-1 (or the pseudogene TRBV3-2) and TRBJ1-1, with D possibly being TRBD1 (5 bases). Sequencing was performed on CD4+ T cells from PBMCs cultured without peptide, taken before COVID-19 vaccination. The TCR originated in a human donor who received a COVID-19 vaccine. CDR3 DNA: TGTGCCAGCAGCCAAGGTCGGGGGACTGAAGCTTTCTTT. Translating it yields CASSQGRGTEAFF.